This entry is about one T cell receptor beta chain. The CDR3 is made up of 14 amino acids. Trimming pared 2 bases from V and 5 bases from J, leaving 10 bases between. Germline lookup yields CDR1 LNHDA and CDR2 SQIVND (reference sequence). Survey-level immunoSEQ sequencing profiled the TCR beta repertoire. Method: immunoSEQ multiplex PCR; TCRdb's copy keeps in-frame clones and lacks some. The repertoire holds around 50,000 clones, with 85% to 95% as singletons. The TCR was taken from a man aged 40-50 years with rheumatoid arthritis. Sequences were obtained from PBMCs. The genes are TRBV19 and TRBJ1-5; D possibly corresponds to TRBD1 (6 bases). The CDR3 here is CASSIRDNHQPQHF. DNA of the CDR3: TGTGCCAGTAGTATAAGGGACAACCATCAGCCCCAGCATTTT.